Sequencing of this T cell receptor beta chain was carried out in a study of vaccination and CD4 T cells after COVID-19. Background on the study: Overlapping spike peptides served as the stimulus for the cells. These peptides came from SARS-CoV-2 and from the common cold coronaviruses HCoV-NL63, HCoV-OC43 and HCoV-229E.

This sample's treatment: approximately nine-day PBMC culture with coronavirus spike peptide pools or control peptides (ViraFEST assay). The germline CDR1 and CDR2 sequences are MNHEY and SMNVEV (reference sequence). Trimming stripped 5 bases from V and 3 bases from J, with 14 bases between. The CDR3 sequence is 15 residues long. This clonotype showed up just a few times. Its antigen is not known. CD4+ T cells that had been cultured provided DNA sequenced with the Oncomine TCR Beta short-read assay. TCRdb itself ran the PCR reads through MiXCR, one entry per CDR3 protein. The table records 8,000 to 10,000 distinct CDR3 sequences, 60% to 70% of them present only once.

The V gene is TRBV27, the J gene TRBJ2-1; D possibly matches TRBD1 or TRBD2 (5 bases each). This TCR was recovered from a human donor who had recovered from COVID-19. Sample: CD4+ T cells from blood, cultured in vitro. The CDR3 DNA reads as TGTGCCAGCAGTCCCTGGGACGGTAACTACAATGAGCAGTTCTTC. The encoded protein is CASSPWDGNYNEQFF.